These 6 T cell receptor beta chains came from one sample sequenced in a study of blood T cells in healthy people across ages. Alongside a J-beta primer mix, a sample-barcoded 5' primer served in a second PCR lasting roughly 6 to 11 cycles. Via MiXCR, TCRdb re-called the 5' RACE reads, giving one row per CDR3 protein. The sample contains approximately 790,000 distinct CDR3 sequences, approximately 67% of which appear only once. The sample consisted of blood. These receptors were obtained from a man aged 25 to 40 in good health.

The chain uses TRBV12-3 or TRBV12-4 and TRBJ2-5; tentatively, D is TRBD1 (6 bases). Trimming stripped 3 bases from V and 4 bases from J, with 12 bases between. This CDR3 is built from 14 residues. The CDR3: CASSFDRTRETQYF. In nucleotides, the CDR3 is TGTGCCAGCAGTTTTGACAGGACTCGAGAGACCCAGTACTTC.

This clonotype was picked up a small number of times. The rearrangement uses TRBV6-5 and TRBJ2-2, with 7 positions matching TRBD2. The CDR3 consists of 15 residues. Germline V lookup: CDR1 MNHEY, CDR2 SVGAGI. With V trimmed by 3 bases and J by 0 bases, 1 base remained unmatched. This chain's CDR3 is CASSYGLANTGELFF. CDR3 nucleotide sequence: TGTGCCAGCAGTTATGGACTAGCGAACACCGGGGAGCTGTTTTTT.

The V call is TRBV5-1, the J call TRBJ2-1; 7 nucleotides line up with TRBD2. Germline CDR1 SGHRS, CDR2 YFSETQ. With V trimmed by 1 base and J by 7 bases, 8 bases remained unmatched. This CDR3 has 15 residues. CDR3 protein: CASSLRPSGENEQFF. The CDR3 DNA reads as TGCGCCAGCAGCTTGAGGCCTAGCGGTGAAAATGAGCAGTTCTTC. The full variable domain, with the rest looked up from reference TRBV5-1 and TRBJ2-1, is KAGVTQTPRYLIKTRGQQVTLSCSPISGHRSVSWYQQTPGQGLQFLFEYFSETQRNKGNFPGRFSGRQFSNSRSEMNVSTLELGDSALYLCASSLRPSGENEQFFGPGTRLTVL.

The V call is TRBV9, the J call TRBJ2-6; D might be TRBD1 (6 bases). Trimming shortened V by 3 bases and J by 4 bases, and 14 bases separated the two germline ends. Germline assignment: CDR1 SGDLS and CDR2 YYNGEE. CDR3 length: 16 amino acids. CDR3 sequence reads: CASSEGTGRGANVLTF. The CDR3 DNA sequence: TGTGCCAGCAGCGAGGGAACAGGGAGAGGGGCCAACGTCCTGACTTTC. The full variable domain, its missing parts supplied by reference TRBV9 and TRBJ2-6, is DSGVTQTPKHLITATGQRVTLRCSPRSGDLSVYWYQQSLDQGLQFLIQYYNGEERAKGNILERFSAQQFPDLHSELNLSSLELGDSALYFCASSEGTGRGANVLTFGAGSRLTVL.

The chain recombines TRBV7-2 with TRBJ2-1, with 7 bases that match TRBD2. This CDR3 region has 17 residues. In germline, CDR1 is SGHTA, CDR2 FQGNSA. V dropped 5 bases and J dropped 1; count of bases not matched to a gene: 11. The CDR3 is CASSPGVLAGSYNEQFF. DNA for the CDR3: TGTGCCAGCAGCCCCGGCGTTTTAGCGGGTTCCTACAATGAGCAGTTCTTC. The variable domain in full, with the rest retrieved from reference TRBV7-2 and TRBJ2-1, is GAGVSQSPSNKVTEKGKDVELRCDPISGHTALYWYRQSLGQGLEFLIYFQGNSAPDKSGLPSDRFSAERTGGSVSTLTIQRTQQEDSAVYLCASSPGVLAGSYNEQFFGPGTRLTVL.

This clonotype turned up a few times. This chain uses TRBV7-7 with TRBJ1-1; D gene unclear. Trimming left V 5 bases short and J 5 bases short, with 12 bases between. The CDR3 covers 13 residues. Per germline, CDR1 SSHAT and CDR2 FNYEAQ (reference sequence). CDR3 sequence (DNA): TGTGCCAGCAGCCTCCAGCCGGAGACTGAAGCTTTCTTT. It yields the protein CASSLQPETEAFF.